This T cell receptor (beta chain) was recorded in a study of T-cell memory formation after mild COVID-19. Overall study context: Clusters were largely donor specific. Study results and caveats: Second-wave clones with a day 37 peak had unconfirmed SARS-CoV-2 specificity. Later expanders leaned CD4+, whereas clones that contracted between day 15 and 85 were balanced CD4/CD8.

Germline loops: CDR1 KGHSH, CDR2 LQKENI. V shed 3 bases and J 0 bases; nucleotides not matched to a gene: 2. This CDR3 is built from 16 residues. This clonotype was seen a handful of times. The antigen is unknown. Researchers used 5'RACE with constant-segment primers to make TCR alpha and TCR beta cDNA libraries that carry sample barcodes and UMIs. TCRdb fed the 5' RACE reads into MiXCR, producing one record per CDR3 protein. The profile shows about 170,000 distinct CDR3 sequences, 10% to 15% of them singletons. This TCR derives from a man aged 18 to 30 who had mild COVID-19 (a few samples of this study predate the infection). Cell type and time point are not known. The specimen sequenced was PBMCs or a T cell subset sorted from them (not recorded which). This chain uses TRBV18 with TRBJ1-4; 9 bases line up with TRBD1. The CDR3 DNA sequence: TGTGCCAGCTCACCCCGACAGGGGGCAACTAATGAAAAACTGTTTTTT. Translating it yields CASSPRQGATNEKLFF. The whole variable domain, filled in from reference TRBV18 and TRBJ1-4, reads NAGVMQNPRHLVRRRGQEARLRCSPMKGHSHVYWYRQLPEEGLKFMVYLQKENIIDESGMPKERFSAEFPKEGPSILRIQQVVRGDSAAYFCASSPRQGATNEKLFFGSGTQLSVL.